The clone carrying this T cell receptor beta chain was picked up many times. Antigen: not known. The CDR3 sequence is 15 residues long. Looked up from germline, CDR1 is LGHNA and CDR2 is YNFKEQ. V dropped 3 bases and J dropped 4; count of bases not matched to a gene: 7. Each CDR3 protein is one row after TCRdb ran MiXCR on the 5' RACE reads. The sample includes fewer than 80,000 distinct CDR3 sequences, more than 10% of them seen just once. This specimen belongs to a study of early T cells in non-severe SARS-CoV-2 infection. Study results and caveats: The matching step, a VDJdb search, favored anti-spike CD8 responses and missed private and CD4 specificities.

The chain has TRBV4-2 and TRBJ2-7, with TRBD2 matching over 9 bases. This receptor was identified in an adult who was a healthcare worker with PCR-confirmed SARS-CoV-2 infection or an uninfected control (not recorded which). The donor label of this sample is uncertain. The source was whole blood, collected at baseline. CDR3 protein: CASSHGSGGKYEQYV. CDR3 bases: TGTGCCAGCAGCCACGGTAGCGGGGGAAAGTACGAGCAGTACGTC.